A selection of T cell receptor beta chains follows, all from one sample in a study of T cells in Graves' hyperthyroidism and ophthalmopathy. MiXCR, run by TCRdb on the multiplex PCR reads, gives a single entry per CDR3 protein. Among 500,000 to 750,000 distinct CDR3 sequences listed, about a sixth were seen once. The source material was blood. The receptors originated from a woman aged 25 to 39 with Graves' hyperthyroidism. Each CDR3 is given with its conserved first and last residue. The order of the fields is clone size, V gene, D gene, J gene, CDR3 protein, CDR3 DNA. D genes are given only for firm matches. Where a row states a size, it is once, few, many or the class of an expanded clone; other rows omit it.

>many|TRBV29-1|TRBD2|TRBJ2-1
CSAPIGLAGYNEQFF
TGCAGCGCACCTATTGGACTAGCGGGTTACAATGAGCAGTTCTTC
>.|TRBV5-1|TRBD2|TRBJ2-5
CASTEGGGVWQETQYF
TGCGCCAGCACCGAGGGCGGGGGAGTTTGGCAAGAGACCCAGTACTTC
>.|TRBV3-1|.|TRBJ2-4
CASSQDESRSAKNIQYF
TGTGCCAGCAGCCAAGATGAAAGCAGGTCGGCCAAAAACATTCAGTACTTC
>many|TRBV3-1|.|TRBJ2-7
CASTSADEQYF
TGTGCCAGCACTAGCGCTGACGAGCAGTACTTC
>.|TRBV30|TRBD1|TRBJ2-2
CAWTGTDNTGELFF
TGTGCCTGGACCGGGACAGACAACACCGGGGAGCTGTTTTTT
>many|TRBV7-9|TRBD2|TRBJ2-3
CASSFAGEVDTQYF
TGTGCCAGCAGCTTTGCGGGAGAGGTAGATACGCAGTATTTT
>.|TRBV11-2|.|TRBJ1-6
CASSLGSVSSYNSPLHF
TGTGCCAGCAGCTTAGGTTCAGTTAGCTCCTATAATTCACCCCTCCACTTT
>.|TRBV4-1|.|TRBJ2-3
CASSQERSEGADTQYF
TGCGCCAGCAGCCAAGAGAGGAGCGAGGGGGCAGATACGCAGTATTTT
>many|TRBV20-1|.|TRBJ1-1
CSAKWGESTEAFF
TGCAGTGCTAAGTGGGGGGAGAGCACTGAAGCTTTCTTT
>few|TRBV7-6|TRBD2|TRBJ2-1
CASSFRGLAVNEQFF
TGTGCCAGCAGCTTTCGGGGACTAGCGGTCAATGAGCAGTTCTTC
>many|TRBV27|.|TRBJ2-7
CASSKGGLSYEQYF
TGTGCCAGCAGCAAAGGAGGACTAAGCTACGAGCAGTACTTC
>once|TRBV5-4|.|TRBJ2-3
CASSPRFSGASADTLYF
TGTGCCAGCAGTCCCAGGTTTTCCGGGGCTTCAGCAGATACGCTGTATTTT
>few|TRBV20-1|TRBD2|TRBJ2-5
CSSGSPQEPQYF
TGCAGTAGCGGGAGCCCACAAGAGCCCCAGTACTTC
>many|TRBV2|TRBD2|TRBJ2-1
CASSAAGTSGNNEQFF
TGTGCCAGCAGTGCCGCCGGGACTAGCGGGAACAATGAGCAGTTCTTC
>many|TRBV20-1|.|TRBJ2-4
CSARDQWQGENIQYF
TGCAGTGCTAGAGATCAGTGGCAGGGCGAAAACATTCAGTACTTC
>.|TRBV6-1|TRBD2|TRBJ2-2
CASSAGLAGELFF
TGTGCCAGCAGTGCGGGACTAGCGGGGGAGCTGTTTTTT
>many|TRBV3-1|.|TRBJ2-3
CASAMRGTDTQYF
TGTGCCAGCGCCATGAGGGGGACAGATACGCAGTATTTT
>few|TRBV4-1|.|TRBJ2-4
CASSQGAGNIQYF
TGCGCCAGCAGCCAAGGAGCCGGGAACATTCAGTACTTC
>.|TRBV5-1|.|TRBJ2-3
CASSLGQTDTQYF
TGCGCCAGCAGCTTGGGGCAGACAGATACGCAGTATTTT
>many|TRBV7-9|.|TRBJ2-5
CASRSPQGEQETQYF
TGTGCCAGCAGATCACCACAGGGTGAGCAAGAGACCCAGTACTTC
>few|TRBV7-9|TRBD2|TRBJ2-7
CASSWPELAVHEQYF
TGTGCCAGCAGCTGGCCGGAACTAGCGGTCCACGAGCAGTACTTC
>many|TRBV29-1|.|TRBJ2-5
CSVEPQETQYF
TGCAGCGTTGAGCCCCAAGAGACCCAGTACTTC
>.|TRBV7-9|TRBD2|TRBJ2-2
CASSRSSGRPTGELFF
TGTGCCAGCAGCCGGTCTAGCGGGAGGCCCACCGGGGAGCTGTTTTTT
>.|TRBV20-1|TRBD2|TRBJ2-1
CSALPLRLAEGSYNEQFF
TGCAGTGCTCTTCCTTTGAGACTAGCTGAAGGCTCCTACAATGAGCAGTTCTTC
>many|TRBV27|.|TRBJ2-3
CASSSFHPPDTQYF
TGTGCCAGCAGTTCCTTCCACCCCCCAGATACGCAGTATTTT
>.|TRBV7-2|TRBD2|TRBJ2-2
CASSLGAGGAGELFF
TGTGCCAGCAGCTTAGGAGCGGGAGGTGCCGGGGAGCTGTTTTTT
>.|TRBV3-1|.|TRBJ2-7
CASSQDLRVPYEQYF
TGTGCCAGCAGCCAAGATTTGAGGGTTCCCTACGAGCAGTACTTC
>many|TRBV12-3/TRBV12-4|.|TRBJ2-7
CASSPTAPTYEQYF
TGTGCCAGCAGCCCGACAGCCCCTACCTACGAGCAGTACTTC
>many|TRBV2|.|TRBJ2-4
CASSARNIRNIQYF
TGTGCCAGCAGTGCGCGAAACATTCGGAACATTCAGTACTTC
>many|TRBV28|.|TRBJ1-3
CASSLLQGADTIYF
TGTGCCAGCAGTTTATTGCAGGGAGCGGACACCATATATTTT
>many|TRBV7-8|.|TRBJ2-7
CASSLVIRGDEQYF
TGTGCCAGCAGCTTAGTGATCAGGGGGGACGAGCAGTACTTC
>.|TRBV15|TRBD1|TRBJ1-6
CATSRDLPKQGHNSPLHF
TGTGCCACCAGCAGAGATCTTCCCAAACAGGGGCATAATTCACCCCTCCACTTT
>few|TRBV19|TRBD2|TRBJ2-7
CASSISAGESYEQYF
TGTGCCAGTAGTATTTCAGCGGGGGAGTCCTACGAGCAGTACTTC
>many|TRBV5-1|TRBD1|TRBJ1-1
CASSLSGQGGSEAFF
TGCGCCAGCAGCTTGAGCGGACAGGGAGGATCTGAAGCTTTCTTT
>few|TRBV6-1|TRBD1|TRBJ2-7
CASSELGQVSSYEQYF
TGTGCCAGCAGTGAACTTGGACAGGTTAGCTCCTACGAGCAGTACTTC
>many|TRBV20-1|TRBD2|TRBJ2-7
CSASEASGSYEQYF
TGCAGTGCTAGTGAGGCTAGCGGCTCCTACGAGCAGTACTTC
>many|TRBV27|.|TRBJ1-5
CASSHAGLHQPQHF
TGTGCCAGCAGTCACGCAGGGCTTCATCAGCCCCAGCATTTT
>many|TRBV28|.|TRBJ1-2
CASSPLTSGYTF
TGTGCCAGCAGTCCCTTGACATCGGGCTACACCTTC
>.|TRBV20-1|TRBD2|TRBJ2-3
CSARRLAGVIDTQYF
TGCAGTGCTAGAAGACTAGCGGGAGTCATAGATACGCAGTATTTT
>many|TRBV7-2|.|TRBJ2-7
CASSPRQPHEQYF
TGTGCCAGCAGCCCGAGACAGCCCCACGAGCAGTACTTC